This paragraph covers one TCR beta chain sequence. The target of this receptor is not known. No quality values exist for individual bases; no much larger clone is one base distant. The roughly 39 donors, aged about 6 to 95 years, were systemically healthy Caucasian individuals from Russia. Ten milliliters of peripheral blood were drawn from each donor into EDTA-treated Vacutainer tubes. PBMCs were isolated by Ficoll-Paque density-gradient centrifugation, with at least 6 million obtained per sample. Trizol reagent was used to extract total RNA from the PBMCs, yielding at least 5.5 micrograms per sample. The percentages of naive CD45RAhigh/CD27high T cells were determined by flow cytometry on a PBMC aliquot from every donor. The entry originates in a study of blood T cells in healthy people across ages (dated by TCRdb to about 2015). Regarding the complete study: Template switching captured roughly one uniquely barcoded TCR beta cDNA molecule per two T cells in model experiments. To track age-related changes in TCR beta repertoire diversity, the study relied on deep sequencing normalized with unique cDNA molecular identifiers. The donors were divided into four age groups: young (average around 16 years), middle-aged (roughly 40), aged (approximately 62) and long-lived (around 80). For two donors (one aged 18 to 29 and one aged 80 or older), the study analyzed two additional independent replicas of 1 million unique cDNA reads from the same blood draw.

What the study reported, not specific to this receptor: Total diversity estimates from one million sequenced T cells were considered lower bounds and underestimates. Bulk unsorted PBMC profiling prevented conclusive comparison of naive and antigen-experienced compartments. The long-lived group showed more naive CD4+ T cells, fewer expanded clones and increased TCR diversity than the aged group, suggesting age selection. A strong correlation was found between observed TCR beta diversity and the percentage of naive T cells measured by flow cytometry. As age increased, observed TCR beta diversity per million T cells dropped in a roughly linear way, and a significant reduction was already evident by age around 41. Because the CMV infection status of the donors was unknown, age-related changes in expanded clonotypes may potentially have been confounded.

The germline V gene specifies SGDLS as CDR1 and YYNGEE as CDR2. Inclusive of the bounding cysteine and phenylalanine, the CDR3 is 16 residues long. Kept here is only the CDR3 DNA, which spans 48 bases and is read in frame from base 1. The library was produced with 5' RACE. TCRdb lists the instrument as Illumina HiSeq 2500. The second PCR ran for roughly 6 to 11 cycles and used a J-beta primer mix along with a sample-barcoded 5' primer. A template-switch 5' adaptor carrying 12 random nucleotides introduced a unique molecular identifier onto each TCR beta cDNA molecule. Each sample yielded at least 3 million CDR3-containing paired-end reads. The Mint cDNA synthesis kit, primed by a TRBC-specific oligonucleotide, was used to synthesize first-strand cDNA from all RNA. Following uracil-DNA glycosylase treatment, all cDNA underwent a first 18-cycle PCR with the universal primers M1SS and BC2_uni_R. Under the source paper's analysis protocol: For normalization, 1 million high-quality reads, each with a distinct molecular identifier, were randomly selected from each sample. Instead of being binned into consensus sequences, reads with shared molecular identifiers were discarded. MiTCR, run with a Q25 quality threshold and the strictest error-elimination algorithm, handled CDR3 identification, clonotype clustering and error correction. A nonparametric unseen species model using Euler transformation provided a lower-bound estimate of total TCR beta diversity. Starting from the raw public reads, TCRdb applied fastp trimming at Q25, assembled clones with MiXCR and retained in-frame beta chains. Here each entry gathers all rows of one CDR3 protein and keeps the most common genes and DNA. The authors' filters were not applied to this entry. Counted in this sample were 550,000 to 650,000 distinct CDR3 sequences; about 26% of them appeared once. The ten largest clonotypes hold over 3.5% of the sample.

The same data also went into a second study, on T cells of mothers and their children. The second paper states: The donors were nine systemically healthy Caucasian individuals, made up of three mothers and their six children. cDNA synthesis used all of the extracted RNA, with 1.5 ug of RNA in each 15 ul reaction. In the second PCR, the M1S primer added sample barcodes and 2-4 random nucleotides. Over 9 million TCR beta CDR3 reads were obtained for each mother, and about 3 million reads were obtained for each child. Thymic selection similarly shapes TCR recombination output in related and unrelated pairs, with minor effect from inherited differences. Normalized repertoire overlap in related mother-child pairs was always slightly higher than in unrelated mother-child pairs, but the difference was never significant. With a sensitivity of approximately 100 clones per million clonotypes, no persistent microchimeric T cell clones were detected. Deep NGS was used in the study to compare the TCR beta repertoires of mothers and children and to look for features that separate related mother-child pairs from unrelated individuals. On average, the children were roughly 10 +/- 4 years old, while the mothers were around 40 +/- 4 years old. After adapter ligation was performed with NEBNext reagents, the libraries were sequenced on an Illumina HiSeq 2000 with 100+100 nt paired-end reads. To avoid cross-contamination, the mother libraries and the child libraries were prepared a month apart and sequenced in separate runs. Each donor had between about 500,000 and 2,300,000 distinct TCR beta clonotypes identified. Naive TCR beta clonotypes were estimated from low-frequency clonotypes matched to each donor's FACS-determined naive share, without sorting.

The chain couples TRBV9 to TRBJ2-5, and TRBD2 matches 9 of the central bases. The J call may be faulty, since TRBJ2-1 better matches the DNA end. The material sequenced was blood. The TCR originated in a boy aged 2-15 years in good health. The CDR3 region has the sequence CASSVVGAGGSNEQFF. In nucleotide form, the sequence is TGTGCCAGCAGCGTAGTGGGAGCGGGAGGTTCCAATGAGCAGTTCTTC.